What follows are 23 T cell receptor beta chains derived from one specimen sequenced in a study of T cells in Graves' hyperthyroidism and ophthalmopathy. RNA transcripts served as the template for amplifying TCR beta CDR3 regions. HTBI primers were employed in a first-round RT-PCR of the TCR CDR3. TCRdb reanalysed the multiplex PCR reads using MiXCR and keeps one entry per CDR3 protein. The sample lists some 650,000 distinct CDR3 sequences; about a sixth were seen once. The source material was blood. Receptors originate from a woman between 40 and 55 years old with Graves' ophthalmopathy.

The sample holds many counts of this clonotype. V and J are TRBV11-2 and TRBJ2-1; perhaps TRBD1 as D (5 bases). CDR1 SGHAT and CDR2 FQNNGV come from the germline V gene. The CDR3 spans 17 residues. V was shortened by 2 bases and J by 0 bases, with 14 bases between the two germline ends. The DNA for the CDR3 is TGTGCCAGCAGCTTACAAGGTAGACAGTTCTCCTACAATGAGCAGTTCTTC. Translated: CASSLQGRQFSYNEQFF.

This clonotype occurred a few times. The chain combines TRBV28 with TRBJ2-3; TRBD2 aligns across 9 bases. V gave up 3 bases and J gave up 9 bases; unmatched junction bases: 25. Germline CDR1 is MDHEN and CDR2 is SYDVKM. CDR3 length: 20 amino acids. The chain's CDR3 is CASSFKPDSWLAGDPWTQYF. The CDR3 nucleotides are TGTGCCAGCAGTTTTAAACCCGATAGTTGGTTAGCGGGAGACCCCTGGACGCAGTATTTT. The whole variable domain, remainder taken from reference TRBV28 and TRBJ2-3, is DVKVTQSSRYLVKRTGEKVFLECVQDMDHENMFWYRQDPGLGLRLIYFSYDVKMKEKGDIPEGYSVSREKKERFSLILESASTNQTSMYLCASSFKPDSWLAGDPWTQYFGPGTRLTVL.

This clonotype was observed a few times. The CDR3 DNA reads as TGTGCCAGCAAACGCGGACAGGGGGCTTACGAGCAGTACTTC. It translates to CASKRGQGAYEQYF. The genes are TRBV27 and TRBJ2-7; TRBD1 matches 11 bases. The CDR3 spans 14 residues. Germline-derived CDR1 and CDR2 are MNHEY and SMNVEV (reference sequence). After removal of 7 bases from V and 4 bases from J, the junction contained 6 bases not matched to a gene.

Comments on this clonotype: A read error may produce the germline difference seen at one junction end. The chain couples TRBV2 to TRBJ2-7; D not resolved. The CDR3 extends over 11 amino acids. CDR1 SNHLY and CDR2 FYNNEI come from the germline V gene. The CDR3 DNA reads TGTACCAGCAGTTTCGGGTACGAGCAGTACTTC. It encodes CTSSFGYEQYF.

This clonotype occurred many times. The chain couples TRBV6-1 to TRBJ2-2; 12 bases are a match to TRBD2. Germline trimming cut 5 bases from V and 0 bases from J; bases unmatched to any gene: 7. The CDR3 is 18 residues long. The germline gives CDR1 MNHNS, CDR2 SASEGT. CDR3 sequence: CASSPGLAGGPNTGELFF. CDR3 coding DNA: TGTGCCAGCAGTCCGGGGCTAGCGGGAGGGCCGAACACCGGGGAGCTGTTTTTT.

The CDR3 region is CASSQGQGPNYGYTF. CDR3 sequence (DNA): TGTGCCAGCAGCCAAGGACAGGGGCCTAACTATGGCTACACCTTC. J is TRBJ1-2 and V is TRBV7-9; 9 bases are shared with TRBD1. Germline trimming cut 5 bases from V and 0 bases from J; bases unmatched to any gene: 4. Germline lookup yields CDR1 SEHNR and CDR2 FQNEAQ (reference sequence). This CDR3 is 15 amino acids long.

Note on this clonotype: It may be a read error: a sequence one base away is much more abundant. CDR3 region: CTSRDGQLNYGYTF. The CDR3 nucleotides read TGCACCAGCAGGGACGGGCAGCTTAACTATGGCTACACCTTC. The chain joins TRBV5-1 to TRBJ1-2; TRBD1 might be the D (5 bases). Germline CDR1 and CDR2: SGHRS and YFSETQ. The CDR3 totals 14 residues.

This clonotype has just a few counts. The V call is TRBV7-9, the J call TRBJ2-7, with 8 positions matching TRBD1. The length of the CDR3 is 15 residues. V was clipped by 4 bases and J by 2 bases; unmatched bases: 7. The germline V gene has CDR1 SEHNR and CDR2 FQNEAQ (reference sequence). CDR3 in amino acids: CASSSQGARTYEQYF. The DNA of the CDR3 is TGTGCCAGCAGCTCCCAGGGGGCCAGAACCTACGAGCAGTACTTC.

This clonotype came up many times. J is TRBJ2-5 and V is TRBV3-1; 8 positions match TRBD1. The CDR3 length is 14 residues. Germline assignment: CDR1 LGHDT and CDR2 YNNKEL (reference sequence). Trimming removed 3 bases from V and 4 bases from J; junction bases left unmatched: 4. The CDR3 coding sequence is TGTGCCAGCAGCCACACAGACAGGGGAGAGACCCAGTACTTC. It specifies CASSHTDRGETQYF.

The rearrangement uses TRBV7-8 and TRBJ2-3; TRBD2 matches at 12 bases. The ends lost 2 bases at V and 3 bases at J; junction bases unmatched: 6. CDR3 size: 17 residues. Germline assignment: CDR1 SGHVS and CDR2 FQNEAQ. The CDR3: CASSLSSSGGGTDTQYF. The DNA for the CDR3 is TGTGCCAGCAGCTTATCATCTAGCGGGGGGGGGACAGATACGCAGTATTTT.

This clonotype has ten or more counts. This chain links TRBV20-1 with TRBJ2-7; no clear D. V was trimmed by 0 bases and J by 2 bases, leaving 11 bases between them. Looked up from germline, CDR1 is DFQATT and CDR2 is SNEGSKA (reference sequence). The CDR3 contains 14 residues. In DNA, the CDR3 is TGCAGTGCTAGAGAGGGTCAGCTCCCCTACGAGCAGTACTTC. This encodes CSAREGQLPYEQYF.

This clonotype appeared many times. The chain employs TRBV18 and TRBJ2-7; 15 bases fit TRBD2. Germline V gives CDR1 KGHSH, CDR2 LQKENI. This CDR3 has 16 residues. Trimming took 5 bases from V and 2 from J; bases not matched to a gene: 4. CDR3 region: CASSGTSGRTAYEQYF. In nucleotides, the CDR3 is TGTGCCAGCTCAGGGACTAGCGGGAGGACAGCCTACGAGCAGTACTTC.

This clonotype appeared many times. The chain combines TRBV28 with TRBJ1-1, with D hard to call. The CDR3 loop spans 14 amino acids. Germline values: CDR1 MDHEN, CDR2 SYDVKM. Here the CDR3 DNA reads TGTGTCGTACAGAGCGGGCAGGTTAACACTGAAGCTTTCTTT. It encodes CVVQSGQVNTEAFF.

The count of this clonotype is one. The genes are TRBV18 and TRBJ2-3; TRBD1 matches 10 bases. The germline CDR1 and CDR2 sequences are KGHSH and LQKENI. V was pared by 6 bases and J by 7 bases, with 13 bases of the junction left unmatched. This CDR3 is built from 16 residues. The CDR3 nucleotides read TGTGCCAGCTCCCCCCTTGAGACAGGGGGCATGAATACGCAGTATTTT. The encoded protein is CASSPLETGGMNTQYF.

The chain is built from TRBV28 and TRBJ1-5; perhaps TRBD1 as D (5 bases). V was shortened by 8 bases and J by 3 bases, with 11 bases between the two germline ends. The CDR3 spans 13 residues. CDR1 is MDHEN, CDR2 SYDVKM, per germline. The CDR3 loop is CASCRDPNQPQHF. Here the CDR3 DNA reads TGTGCCAGCTGTCGGGACCCCAATCAGCCCCAGCATTTT.

This sequence joins TRBV28 and TRBJ1-2, with D perhaps matching TRBD1 (5 bases). Germline V gives CDR1 MDHEN, CDR2 SYDVKM. V was clipped by 5 bases and J by 1 base, with 26 bases between them. The CDR3 loop spans 19 amino acids. The CDR3 protein is CASSAPRAGSGYNNYGYTF. CDR3 in DNA: TGTGCCAGCAGTGCCCCCAGAGCGGGTTCAGGGTATAATAACTATGGCTACACCTTC.

The gene calls are TRBV7-2 and TRBJ1-1; the match to TRBD1 covers 8 bases. Germline values: CDR1 SGHTA, CDR2 FQGNSA. V lost 3 bases to trimming and J lost 4 bases; unmatched junction nucleotides: 16. This CDR3 has 18 amino acids. In nucleotides, the CDR3 is TGTGCCAGCAGCTTTAAACCTGGGACAGGATTGGTTGGCACTGAAGCTTTCTTT. Its protein is CASSFKPGTGLVGTEAFF.

DNA of the CDR3: TGTGCCAGCAGGAGACAGCAATCCTACGAGCAGTACTTC. Translated, it gives CASRRQQSYEQYF. V usage is TRBV6-1 and J usage is TRBJ2-7; a possible D gene is TRBD1 (5 bases). Trimming removed 6 bases from V and 1 base from J, with 10 bases in between. The germline gives CDR1 MNHNS, CDR2 SASEGT. The CDR3 length is 13 residues.

This clonotype was recorded at least ten times. The chain combines TRBV3-1 with TRBJ1-1, with D perhaps TRBD1 (6 bases). V dropped 4 bases and J dropped 8 bases, with 11 bases sitting between them. CDR3 length: 12 residues. Germline V gene sequence: CDR1 LGHDT, CDR2 YNNKEL (reference sequence). The CDR3: CASSLVGGEAFF. The CDR3 DNA is TGTGCCAGCAGCCTGGTAGGGGGGGAAGCTTTCTTT.

CDR3 residues: CASSLGGTSRVDEQFF. The CDR3 nucleotides are TGCGCCAGCAGCTTGGGAGGGACTTCTAGGGTCGATGAGCAGTTCTTC. The chain couples TRBV5-1 to TRBJ2-1; D is perhaps TRBD2 (6 bases). This CDR3 region has 16 residues. V was trimmed by 0 bases and J by 8 bases, leaving 18 bases between them. Per the germline V gene, CDR1 is SGHRS and CDR2 is YFSETQ.

This clonotype was counted many times. CDR3 nucleotide sequence: TGTGCCAGCAGCCTCAGGACAGGGCGAAGGATGAACACTGAAGCTTTCTTT. Its translation: CASSLRTGRRMNTEAFF. The rearrangement links TRBV3-1 to TRBJ1-1, with 8 bases matching TRBD1. There are 17 residues in the CDR3. CDR1 and CDR2 from the germline V gene are LGHDT and YNNKEL (reference sequence). The trim removed 4 bases at V and 0 bases at J, leaving 10 bases unmatched. Filled out from reference TRBV3-1 and TRBJ1-1, the complete variable domain reads DTAVSQTPKYLVTQMGNDKSIKCEQNLGHDTMYWYKQDSKKFLKIMFSYNNKELIINETVPNRFSPKSPDKAHLNLHINSLELGDSAVYFCASSLRTGRRMNTEAFFGQGTRLTVV.

The rearrangement uses TRBV7-9 and TRBJ2-4; the D gene is possibly TRBD2 (5 bases). In germline, CDR1 is SEHNR, CDR2 FQNEAQ (reference sequence). CDR3 size: 15 residues. Trimming removed 3 bases from V and 5 bases from J, with 14 bases in between. In DNA, the CDR3 is TGTGCCAGCAGCTTTGTCGGGGTCCCCCAAAACATTCAGTACTTC. Translating it yields CASSFVGVPQNIQYF. Supplemented by reference TRBV7-9 and TRBJ2-4, the full variable domain reads DTGVSQNPRHKITKRGQNVTFRCDPISEHNRLYWYRQTLGQGPEFLTYFQNEAQLEKSRLLSDRFSAERPKGSFSTLEIQRTEQGDSAMYLCASSFVGVPQNIQYFGAGTRLSVL.

The chain combines TRBV29-1 with TRBJ2-7, with 12 nucleotides matching TRBD2. The CDR3 sequence is 15 residues long. CDR1 SQVTM and CDR2 ANQGSEA come from the germline V gene. Trimming at V came to 4 bases and at J to 1 base, leaving 5 bases not matched to a gene. CDR3 residues: CSVVLAGGRSYEQYF. The DNA of the CDR3 is TGCAGCGTTGTCCTAGCGGGAGGGAGGTCCTACGAGCAGTACTTC.